This T cell receptor beta chain was found in a study of T-cell memory formation after mild COVID-19. One entry per CDR3 protein results from TCRdb running MiXCR on the 5' RACE reads. Among 15,000 or so distinct CDR3 sequences listed, about 20% were seen once. Trimming removed 2 bases from V and 6 bases from J; junction bases left unmatched: 7. In germline, CDR1 is MNHEY, CDR2 SVGAGI. The CDR3 totals 16 residues. This clonotype occurred many times. The specimen was PBMCs or a T cell subset sorted from them (not recorded which). This sequence was found in a man younger than 30 who had mild COVID-19 (a few samples of this study predate the infection). Cell type and time point are not known. J is TRBJ2-1 and V is TRBV6-5, with 10 bases aligning to TRBD2. CDR3 sequence: CASSYRVAGGTNEQFF. CDR3 nucleotide sequence: TGTGCCAGCAGTTACAGAGTAGCGGGGGGAACCAATGAGCAGTTCTTC.